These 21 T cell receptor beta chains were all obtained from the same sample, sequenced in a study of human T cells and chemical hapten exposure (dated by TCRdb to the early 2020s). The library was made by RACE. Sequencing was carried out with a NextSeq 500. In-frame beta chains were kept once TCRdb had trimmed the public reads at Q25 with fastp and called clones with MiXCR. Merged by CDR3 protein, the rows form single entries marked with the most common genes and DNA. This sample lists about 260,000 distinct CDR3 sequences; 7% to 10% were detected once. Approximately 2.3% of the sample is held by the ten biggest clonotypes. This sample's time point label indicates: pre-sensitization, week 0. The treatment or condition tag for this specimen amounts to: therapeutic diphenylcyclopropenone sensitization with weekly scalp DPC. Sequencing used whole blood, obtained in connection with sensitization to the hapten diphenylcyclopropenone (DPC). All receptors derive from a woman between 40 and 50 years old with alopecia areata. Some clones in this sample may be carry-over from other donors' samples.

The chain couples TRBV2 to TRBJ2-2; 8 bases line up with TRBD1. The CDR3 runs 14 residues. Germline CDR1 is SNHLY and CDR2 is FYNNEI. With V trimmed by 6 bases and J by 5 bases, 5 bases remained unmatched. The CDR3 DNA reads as TGTGCCAGCAGGGACAGACAGGGGACCGGGGAGCTGTTTTTT. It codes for CASRDRQGTGELFF.

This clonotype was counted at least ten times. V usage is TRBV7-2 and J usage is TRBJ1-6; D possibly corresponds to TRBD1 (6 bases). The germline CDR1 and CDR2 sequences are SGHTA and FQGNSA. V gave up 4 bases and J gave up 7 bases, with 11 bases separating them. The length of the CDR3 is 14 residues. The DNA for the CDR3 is TGTGCCAGCAGCTCTCGGACAGAGAATTCACCCCTCCACTTT. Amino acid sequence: CASSSRTENSPLHF. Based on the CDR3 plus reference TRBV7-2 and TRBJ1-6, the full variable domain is GAGVSQSPSNKVTEKGKDVELRCDPISGHTALYWYRQSLGQGLEFLIYFQGNSAPDKSGLPSDRFSAERTGGSVSTLTIQRTQQEDSAVYLCASSSRTENSPLHFGNGTRLTVT.

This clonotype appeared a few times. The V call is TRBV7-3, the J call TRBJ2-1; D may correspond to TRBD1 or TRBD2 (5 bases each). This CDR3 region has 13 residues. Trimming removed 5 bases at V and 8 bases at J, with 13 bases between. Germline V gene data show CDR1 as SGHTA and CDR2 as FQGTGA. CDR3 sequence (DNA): TGTGCCAGCAGCCCCCCGGGGCGCCATGAGCAGTTCTTC. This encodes CASSPPGRHEQFF.

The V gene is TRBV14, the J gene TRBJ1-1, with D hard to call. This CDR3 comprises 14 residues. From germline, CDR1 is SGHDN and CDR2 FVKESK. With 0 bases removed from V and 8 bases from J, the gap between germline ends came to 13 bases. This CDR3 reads CASSQDAPPWEAFF. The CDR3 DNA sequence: TGTGCCAGCAGCCAAGATGCCCCTCCTTGGGAAGCTTTCTTT.

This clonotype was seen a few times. The CDR3 region is CASSFESRGNSPLHF. The DNA of the CDR3 is TGTGCCAGCAGTTTCGAAAGCAGGGGGAATTCACCCCTCCACTTT. The V gene is TRBV27, the J gene TRBJ1-6, with 7 nucleotides matching TRBD1. The ends lost 3 bases at V and 7 bases at J; junction bases unmatched: 6. This CDR3 has 15 residues. The germline gives CDR1 MNHEY, CDR2 SMNVEV (reference sequence).

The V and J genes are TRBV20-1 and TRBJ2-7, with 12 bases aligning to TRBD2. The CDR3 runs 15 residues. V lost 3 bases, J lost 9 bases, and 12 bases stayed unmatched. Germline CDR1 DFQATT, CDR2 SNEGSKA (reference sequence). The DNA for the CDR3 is TGCAGTGCTAGGTACCTAGCGGGAGGGGGGACAGCGCAGTACTTC. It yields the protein CSARYLAGGGTAQYF.

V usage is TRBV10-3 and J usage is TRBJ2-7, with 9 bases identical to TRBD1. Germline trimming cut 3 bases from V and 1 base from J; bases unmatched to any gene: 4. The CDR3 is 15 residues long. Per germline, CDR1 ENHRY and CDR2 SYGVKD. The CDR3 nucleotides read TGTGCCATCAGTGAAAGGGACAGGGTTTCCTACGAGCAGTACTTC. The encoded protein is CAISERDRVSYEQYF.

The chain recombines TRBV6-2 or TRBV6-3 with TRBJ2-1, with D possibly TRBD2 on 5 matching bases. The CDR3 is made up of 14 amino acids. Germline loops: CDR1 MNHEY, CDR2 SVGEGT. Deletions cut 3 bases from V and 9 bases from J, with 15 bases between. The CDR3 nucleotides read TGTGCCAGCAGTTATCGGATGGGAGTTAGTGAGCAGTTCTTC. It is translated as CASSYRMGVSEQFF.

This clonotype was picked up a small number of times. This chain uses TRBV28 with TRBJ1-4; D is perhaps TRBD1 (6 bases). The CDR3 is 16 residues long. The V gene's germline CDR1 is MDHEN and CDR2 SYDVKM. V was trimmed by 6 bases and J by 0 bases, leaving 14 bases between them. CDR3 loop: CASSTTRTATNEKLFF. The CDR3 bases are TGTGCCAGCAGCACTACCAGGACAGCAACTAATGAAAAACTGTTTTTT.

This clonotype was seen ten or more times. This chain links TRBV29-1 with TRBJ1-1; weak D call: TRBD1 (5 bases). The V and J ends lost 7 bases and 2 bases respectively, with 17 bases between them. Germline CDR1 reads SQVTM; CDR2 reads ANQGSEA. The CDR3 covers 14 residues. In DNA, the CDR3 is TGCAGCGCCCGAACCCGGGACCTTAACACTGAAGCTTTCTTT. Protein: CSARTRDLNTEAFF.

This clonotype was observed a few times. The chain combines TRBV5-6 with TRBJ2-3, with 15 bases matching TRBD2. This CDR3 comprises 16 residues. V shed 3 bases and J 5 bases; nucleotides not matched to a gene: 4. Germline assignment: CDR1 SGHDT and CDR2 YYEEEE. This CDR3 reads CASSWRTSGRGDTQYF. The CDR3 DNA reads TGTGCCAGCAGCTGGCGGACTAGCGGGAGGGGAGATACGCAGTATTTT.

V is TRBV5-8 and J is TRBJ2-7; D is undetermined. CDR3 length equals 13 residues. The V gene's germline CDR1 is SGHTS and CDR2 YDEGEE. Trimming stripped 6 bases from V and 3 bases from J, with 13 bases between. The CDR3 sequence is CASIRPADYEQYF. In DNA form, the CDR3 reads TGTGCCAGCATCCGCCCGGCAGACTACGAGCAGTACTTC.

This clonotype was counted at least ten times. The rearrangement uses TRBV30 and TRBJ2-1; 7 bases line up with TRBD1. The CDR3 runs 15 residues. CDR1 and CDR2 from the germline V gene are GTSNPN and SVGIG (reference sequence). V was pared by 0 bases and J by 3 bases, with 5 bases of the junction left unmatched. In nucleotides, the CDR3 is TGTGCCTGGAGTGTAAGTGACAGGGACTACAATGAGCAGTTCTTC. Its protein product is CAWSVSDRDYNEQFF. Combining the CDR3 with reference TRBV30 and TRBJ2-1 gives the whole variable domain SQTIHQWPATLVQPVGSPLSLECTVEGTSNPNLYWYRQAAGRGLQLLFYSVGIGQISSEVPQNLSASRPQDRQFILSSKKLLLSDSGFYLCAWSVSDRDYNEQFFGPGTRLTVL.

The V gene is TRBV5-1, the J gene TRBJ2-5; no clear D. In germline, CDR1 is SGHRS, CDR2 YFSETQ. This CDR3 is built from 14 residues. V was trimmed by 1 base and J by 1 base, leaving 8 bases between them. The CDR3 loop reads CASSLRSAQETQYF. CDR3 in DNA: TGCGCCAGCAGCTTGAGGTCGGCCCAAGAGACCCAGTACTTC.

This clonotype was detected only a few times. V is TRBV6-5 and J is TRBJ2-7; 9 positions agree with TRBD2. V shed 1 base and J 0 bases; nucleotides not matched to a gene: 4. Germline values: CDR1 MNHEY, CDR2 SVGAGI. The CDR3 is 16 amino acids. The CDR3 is CASSYFPSGTSYEQYF. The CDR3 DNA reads TGTGCCAGCAGTTACTTCCCTAGCGGGACCTCCTACGAGCAGTACTTC.

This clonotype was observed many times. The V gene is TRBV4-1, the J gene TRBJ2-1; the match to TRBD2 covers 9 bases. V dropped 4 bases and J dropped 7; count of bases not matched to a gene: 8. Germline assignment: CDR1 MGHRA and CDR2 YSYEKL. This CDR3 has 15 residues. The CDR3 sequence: CASSRREGLMNEQFF. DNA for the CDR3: TGCGCCAGCAGCCGGCGGGAGGGCCTCATGAATGAGCAGTTCTTC.

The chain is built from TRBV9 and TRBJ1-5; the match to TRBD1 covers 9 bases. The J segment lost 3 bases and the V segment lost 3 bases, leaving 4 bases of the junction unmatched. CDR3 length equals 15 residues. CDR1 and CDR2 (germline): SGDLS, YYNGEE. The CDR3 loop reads CASSGTGAINQPQHF. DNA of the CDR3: TGTGCCAGCAGCGGGACAGGGGCGATCAATCAGCCCCAGCATTTT.

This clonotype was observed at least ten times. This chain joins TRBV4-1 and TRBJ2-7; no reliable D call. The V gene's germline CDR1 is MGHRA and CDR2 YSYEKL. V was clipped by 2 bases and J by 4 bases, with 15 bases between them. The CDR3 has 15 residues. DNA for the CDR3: TGCGCCAGCAGCCAACGAGCAGAGGATAGGTACGAGCAGTACTTC. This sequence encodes CASSQRAEDRYEQYF.

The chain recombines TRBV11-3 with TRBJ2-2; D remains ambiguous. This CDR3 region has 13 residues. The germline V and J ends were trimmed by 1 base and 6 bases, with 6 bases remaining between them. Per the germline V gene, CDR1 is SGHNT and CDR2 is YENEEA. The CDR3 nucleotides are TGTGCCAGCAGCTTAGTTTATCCCGGGGAGCTGTTTTTT. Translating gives CASSLVYPGELFF.

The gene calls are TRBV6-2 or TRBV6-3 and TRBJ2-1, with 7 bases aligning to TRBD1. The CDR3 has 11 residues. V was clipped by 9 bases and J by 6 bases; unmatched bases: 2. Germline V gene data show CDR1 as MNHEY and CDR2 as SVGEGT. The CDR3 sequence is CASRQGNEQFF. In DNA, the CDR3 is TGTGCCAGTCGACAGGGCAATGAGCAGTTCTTC.

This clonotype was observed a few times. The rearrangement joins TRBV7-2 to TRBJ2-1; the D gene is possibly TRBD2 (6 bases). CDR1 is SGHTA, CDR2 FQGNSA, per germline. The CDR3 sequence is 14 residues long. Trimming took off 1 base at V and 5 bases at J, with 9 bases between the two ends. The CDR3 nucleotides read TGTGCCAGCAGCTTAGTGGGCGGGAACAATGAGCAGTTCTTC. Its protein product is CASSLVGGNNEQFF.